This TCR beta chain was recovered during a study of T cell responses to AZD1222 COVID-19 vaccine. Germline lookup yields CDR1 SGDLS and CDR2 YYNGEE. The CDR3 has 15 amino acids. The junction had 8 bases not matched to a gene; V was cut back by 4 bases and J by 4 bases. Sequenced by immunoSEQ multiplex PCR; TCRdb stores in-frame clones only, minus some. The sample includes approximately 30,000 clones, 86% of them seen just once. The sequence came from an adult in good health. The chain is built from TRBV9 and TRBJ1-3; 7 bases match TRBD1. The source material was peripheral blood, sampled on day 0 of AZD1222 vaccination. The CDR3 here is CASSKGDSPGNTIYF. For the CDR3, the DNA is TGTGCCAGCAGCAAGGGGGACAGCCCAGGAAACACCATATATTTT.